The 27 T cell receptor beta chains reported below all come from one sample, sequenced in a study of T cell responses to AZD1222 COVID-19 vaccine. Clones were sequenced by immunoSEQ multiplex PCR, and TCRdb holds only the in-frame ones, with some missing. Of some 150,000 clones listed, 92% were seen once; the top ten hold around 5.1%. Source: peripheral blood, taken on day 0 of AZD1222 vaccination. The receptors here all came from an adult in good health.

The chain is built from TRBV19 and TRBJ2-5; 7 nucleotides align to TRBD1. Germline-derived CDR1 and CDR2 are LNHDA and SQIVND (reference sequence). The CDR3 extends over 15 amino acids. With 6 bases clipped from V and 1 base from J, the junction kept 8 bases outside the gene matches. The CDR3 sequence: CASSQLTGLQETQYF. The CDR3 nucleotides are TGTGCCAGTAGCCAGCTGACAGGGCTCCAAGAGACCCAGTACTTC.

This sequence joins TRBV11-1 and TRBJ2-7; unclear D gene. V lost 1 base to trimming and J lost 3 bases, with 10 bases between them. The CDR3 runs 14 residues. Germline CDR1 and CDR2: SGHAT and FQDESV (reference sequence). This chain's CDR3 is CASSLGTEYYEQYF. DNA for the CDR3: TGTGCCAGCAGCTTAGGGACGGAGTACTACGAGCAGTACTTC.

This chain uses TRBV1 with TRBJ2-3; the table's D call TRBD2 went unverified against the DNA. TRBV1 is recorded as a pseudogene. The CDR3 extends over 19 amino acids. Here the CDR3 DNA reads TGCACCAGCAGCCAATTCTTCCGACTAGCGGGGTACAGCACAGATACGCAGTATTTT. The encoded protein is CTSSQFFRLAGYSTDTQYF.

Details on this clone: Additional DNA sequences in this sample encode the identical CDR3. The chain employs TRBV19 and TRBJ1-5; D uncertain. Germline assignment: CDR1 LNHDA and CDR2 SQIVND (reference sequence). CDR3 length equals 12 residues. The ends were cut back, 3 bases at V and 4 bases at J, with 4 bases in the middle. In DNA form, the CDR3 reads TGTGCCAGTAGTATCCTAAATCAGCCCCAGCATTTT. It encodes CASSILNQPQHF.

This chain links TRBV18 with TRBJ2-7, with a tentative D call TRBD1 (6 bases). CDR3 length: 13 residues. Germline lookup yields CDR1 KGHSH and CDR2 LQKENI. V was cut by 3 bases and J by 3 bases, with 9 bases left in between. For the CDR3, the DNA is TGTGCCAGCTCACCTACAGGGTACTACGAGCAGTACTTC. Its protein is CASSPTGYYEQYF.

The chain combines TRBV6-5 with TRBJ2-7; tentative D call: TRBD1 (6 bases). V lost 8 bases and J lost 1, with 15 bases in between. This CDR3 contains 14 residues. CDR1 is MNHEY and CDR2 is SVGAGI in the germline V gene. CDR3 DNA: TGTGCCAGCTTGCGGACAGTCAATTCCTACGAGCAGTACTTC. Translated, it gives CASLRTVNSYEQYF.

The rearrangement uses TRBV19 and TRBJ1-2; D may be TRBD1 (5 bases). This CDR3 is 14 amino acids long. The ends were cut back, 4 bases at V and 3 bases at J, with 12 bases in the middle. Germline assignment: CDR1 LNHDA and CDR2 SQIVND (reference sequence). This CDR3 reads CASSTNSGHYGYTF. The CDR3 bases are TGTGCCAGTAGTACTAATTCGGGACACTATGGCTACACCTTC.

The chain combines TRBV28 with TRBJ2-5, with D possibly being TRBD1 or TRBD2 (6 bases each). The CDR3 totals 15 residues. Trimming shortened V by 6 bases and J by 2 bases, and 16 bases separated the two germline ends. The germline gives CDR1 MDHEN, CDR2 SYDVKM. The CDR3 sequence is CASSLTPGAQETQYF. DNA of the CDR3: TGTGCCAGCAGCCTCACACCGGGGGCACAAGAGACCCAGTACTTC.

The genes are TRBV5-1 and TRBJ2-7; no definite D call. The CDR3 loop spans 12 amino acids. The germline V and J ends were trimmed by 5 bases and 7 bases, with 13 bases remaining between them. Per the germline V gene, CDR1 is SGHRS and CDR2 is YFSETQ. The CDR3 spells CASSKWPGEQYF. The CDR3 DNA is TGCGCCAGCAGTAAGTGGCCCGGAGAGCAGTACTTC.

V gene TRBV10-3 combines with J gene TRBJ2-7; D gene uncertain. The germline V gene encodes CDR1 ENHRY and CDR2 SYGVKD. The CDR3 is 13 amino acids. V lost 0 bases to trimming and J lost 5 bases, with 8 bases between them. DNA for the CDR3: TGTGCCATCAGTGAGTCGTGGGATAACGAGCAGTACTTC. Translation: CAISESWDNEQYF.

V gene TRBV19 combines with J gene TRBJ2-7; a possible D gene is TRBD1 (7 bases). V dropped 6 bases and J dropped 2 bases, with 11 bases sitting between them. The germline V gene encodes CDR1 LNHDA and CDR2 SQIVND (reference sequence). The CDR3 totals 13 residues. CDR3 protein: CASSAGQTYEQYF. The CDR3 coding sequence is TGTGCCAGTAGCGCGGGACAGACCTACGAGCAGTACTTC.

This chain joins TRBV7-2 and TRBJ2-3; 11 bases line up with TRBD1. V shed 3 bases, J shed 4 bases, and the junction held 0 bases outside the gene matches. This CDR3 spans 14 amino acids. CDR1 is SGHTA and CDR2 is FQGNSA in the germline V gene. The CDR3 here is CASSLGQGADTQYF. For the CDR3, the DNA is TGTGCCAGCAGCTTGGGACAGGGGGCAGATACGCAGTATTTT.

This rearrangement joins TRBV7-9 to TRBJ2-1; 10 positions agree with TRBD1. With V trimmed by 4 bases and J by 8 bases, 5 bases remained unmatched. The CDR3 covers 14 residues. Germline-derived CDR1 and CDR2 are SEHNR and FQNEAQ (reference sequence). In DNA form, the CDR3 reads TGTGCCAGCAGCTCGGACAGGGGGTCCGATGAGCAGTTCTTC. It is translated as CASSSDRGSDEQFF.

V usage is TRBV7-6 and J usage is TRBJ2-7, with D perhaps assigned TRBD1 or TRBD2 (5 bases each). Per the germline V gene, CDR1 is SGHVS and CDR2 is FNYEAQ. Trimming took off 2 bases at V and 0 bases at J, with 11 bases between the two ends. This CDR3 has 15 residues. The CDR3 region has the DNA TGTGCCAGCAGCTTATTCTACGGGACCTCCTACGAGCAGTACTTC. Amino acids: CASSLFYGTSYEQYF.

This clone was picked up one time. The DNA for the CDR3 is TGTGCCAGTACTCGGACAGCGGGAAACACTGAAGCTTTCTTT. Protein: CASTRTAGNTEAFF. This chain uses TRBV19 with TRBJ1-1, with a possible D match to TRBD1 (6 bases). Germline loops: CDR1 LNHDA, CDR2 SQIVND (reference sequence). CDR3 length equals 14 residues. The V gene lost 7 bases and the J gene lost 2 bases, with 14 bases spanning the gap.

This clone was seen a single time. The chain links TRBV18 to TRBJ2-1; D possibly corresponds to TRBD1 (5 bases). Germline CDR1 and CDR2: KGHSH and LQKENI. The CDR3 has 14 residues. V lost 3 bases to trimming and J lost 6 bases, with 12 bases between them. Here the CDR3 DNA reads TGTGCCAGCTCACCCGGAACGACAGCCAATGAGCAGTTCTTC. Amino acids: CASSPGTTANEQFF.

The V and J genes are TRBV5-1 and TRBJ2-1, with D possibly TRBD1 on 6 matching bases. In germline, CDR1 is SGHRS, CDR2 YFSETQ. V lost 0 bases and J lost 3, with 13 bases in between. There are 16 residues in the CDR3. The CDR3 DNA reads as TGCGCCAGCAGCTTGGTTAGGACAGTTGGCTACAATGAGCAGTTCTTC. Its translation: CASSLVRTVGYNEQFF.

CDR3 bases: TGTGCCAGCAGCCAAAGATACTACGAGCAGTACTTC. Protein: CASSQRYYEQYF. The chain is built from TRBV3-1 (or the pseudogene TRBV3-2) and TRBJ2-7; D ambiguous. This CDR3 comprises 12 residues. Per the germline V gene, CDR1 is LGHDT and CDR2 is YNNKEL (reference sequence). V shed 2 bases and J shed 3 bases, with 5 bases lying between them.

In this sample, this clone turned up once. The J gene is TRBJ2-1, the V gene TRBV7-8, with D perhaps TRBD1 (5 bases). Germline CDR1 and CDR2: SGHVS and FQNEAQ. The CDR3 is 16 residues long. V lost 2 bases to trimming and J lost 9 bases, with 20 bases between them. CDR3 loop: CASSLRWGASNFEQFF. The CDR3 coding sequence is TGTGCCAGCAGCTTACGCTGGGGCGCAAGCAATTTTGAGCAGTTCTTC.

The chain couples TRBV5-8 to TRBJ1-5; D gene ambiguous. CDR3 length: 12 amino acids. Deletions cut 0 bases from V and 8 bases from J, with 6 bases between. Looked up from germline, CDR1 is SGHTS and CDR2 is YDEGEE. The CDR3 loop is CASSLEDKPQHF. DNA for the CDR3: TGTGCCAGCAGCTTGGAGGATAAGCCCCAGCATTTT.

The V and J genes are TRBV9 and TRBJ1-6, with 8 bases fitting TRBD1. There are 12 residues in the CDR3. The ends lost 10 bases at V and 8 bases at J; junction bases unmatched: 5. Looked up from germline, CDR1 is SGDLS and CDR2 is YYNGEE. The CDR3 bases are TGTGCCTCGGGACAGGAGGATTCACCCCTCCACTTT. This translates into CASGQEDSPLHF.

The V call is TRBV5-1, the J call TRBJ2-1, with TRBD2 identical over 7 bases. Germline V gene sequence: CDR1 SGHRS, CDR2 YFSETQ. Trimming at V came to 0 bases and at J to 3 bases, leaving 6 bases not matched to a gene. The CDR3 spans 16 residues. This chain's CDR3 is CASSLVAGDYYNEQFF. Here the CDR3 DNA reads TGCGCCAGCAGCTTGGTGGCGGGGGACTACTACAATGAGCAGTTCTTC.

The rearrangement joins TRBV29-1 to TRBJ1-2; no definite D call. The CDR3 runs to 12 residues. The germline V and J ends were trimmed by 2 bases and 7 bases, with 11 bases remaining between them. The germline V gene has CDR1 SQVTM and CDR2 ANQGSEA. The CDR3 bases are TGCAGCGTTGAACGGGGTGATTCTGGCTACACCTTC. Protein: CSVERGDSGYTF.

V usage is TRBV24-1 and J usage is TRBJ2-1; 8 bases are shared with TRBD1. Germline V lookup: CDR1 KGHDR, CDR2 SFDVKD. The length of the CDR3 is 14 residues. The ends lost 3 bases at V and 5 bases at J; junction bases unmatched: 2. The CDR3 protein is CATSDGTGNNEQFF. The CDR3 DNA reads as TGTGCCACCAGTGATGGGACAGGTAACAATGAGCAGTTCTTC.

This clone was seen a single time. CDR3: CASSDGGGVNTEAFF. The CDR3 DNA reads TGTGCCAGCAGCGATGGGGGAGGGGTGAACACTGAAGCTTTCTTT. This sequence joins TRBV3-1 (or the pseudogene TRBV3-2) and TRBJ1-1; D may be TRBD1 (5 bases). V lost 5 bases to trimming and J lost 0 bases, with 13 bases between them. The CDR3 length is 15 residues. Germline-derived CDR1 and CDR2 are LGHDT and YNNKEL (reference sequence).

A word on this clone: A read error may produce the germline difference seen at one junction end. This rearrangement joins TRBV15 to TRBJ1-2, with D unclear. The CDR3 has 11 amino acids. The germline CDR1 and CDR2 sequences are LNHNV and YYDKDF (reference sequence). The CDR3 reads CATRREGGYTF. CDR3 DNA sequence: TGTGCCACCAGGAGAGAGGGCGGCTACACCTTC.

V and J are TRBV2 and TRBJ1-3; TRBD1 matches at 7 bases. The CDR3 is 14 amino acids. CDR1 is SNHLY and CDR2 is FYNNEI in the germline V gene. After removal of 6 bases from V and 0 bases from J, the junction contained 2 bases not matched to a gene. CDR3 region: CASRGGGSGNTIYF. The DNA of the CDR3 is TGTGCCAGCAGAGGGGGCGGCTCTGGAAACACCATATATTTT.